The rows below give T cell receptor beta chains drawn from one sample of a study of cytomegalovirus exposure and HLA in healthy donors. Assay: immunoSEQ multiplex PCR; the TCRdb copy retains only in-frame clones and omits some. Of 100,000 to 150,000 clones in the sample, just under 80% were seen once. The specimen was PBMCs. Receptors originate from a woman aged 40 to 50 in good health and CMV-seronegative. The CDR3 runs from the conserved cysteine through the conserved F or W. A D gene is named only where the DNA matches it firmly. Size is stated for part of the rows, as once, few or many counts, or as a class when the clone is expanded.

CDR3 protein: CASRRPRQVSYEQYF; CDR3 DNA: TGTGCCAGTAGGCGGCCCCGACAGGTCTCCTACGAGCAGTACTTC; D gene: NA; clone size: NA; J gene: TRBJ2-7; V gene: TRBV19
CDR3 protein: CASSDGQGGHEQYF; CDR3 DNA: TGTGCCAGCAGTGACGGACAGGGGGGACACGAGCAGTACTTC; D gene: TRBD1; clone size: NA; J gene: TRBJ2-7; V gene: TRBV2
CDR3 protein: CASTRLHKNTEAFF; CDR3 DNA: TGTGCCAGTACCCGACTCCACAAGAACACTGAAGCTTTCTTT; D gene: NA; clone size: NA; J gene: TRBJ1-1; V gene: TRBV19
CDR3 protein: CASSSTTGEAYNEQFF; CDR3 DNA: TGTGCCAGCAGCTCCACAACGGGGGAGGCCTACAATGAGCAGTTCTTC; D gene: NA; clone size: NA; J gene: TRBJ2-1; V gene: TRBV11-3
CDR3 protein: CASSRLAGMGIYNEQFF; CDR3 DNA: TGTGCCAGCAGCCGACTAGCGGGAATGGGGATATACAATGAGCAGTTCTTC; D gene: TRBD2; clone size: few; J gene: TRBJ2-1; V gene: TRBV9
CDR3 protein: CASSPGYWDRDNEQFF; CDR3 DNA: TGTGCCAGCAGTCCCGGCTATTGGGACAGGGACAATGAGCAGTTCTTC; D gene: TRBD1; clone size: NA; J gene: TRBJ2-1; V gene: TRBV6-6
CDR3 protein: CASSTTDSNYGYTF; CDR3 DNA: TGTGCCAGCAGTACCACAGATTCTAACTATGGCTACACCTTC; D gene: NA; clone size: few; J gene: TRBJ1-2; V gene: TRBV5-6
CDR3 protein: CASSTQRTGLNTEAFF; CDR3 DNA: TGTGCCAGCAGCACACAAAGGACAGGGTTGAACACTGAAGCTTTCTTT; D gene: TRBD1; clone size: NA; J gene: TRBJ1-1; V gene: TRBV28
CDR3 protein: CASIGTGGNEQFF; CDR3 DNA: TGTGCCAGTATTGGGACAGGGGGAAATGAGCAGTTCTTC; D gene: TRBD1; clone size: few; J gene: TRBJ2-1; V gene: TRBV19
CDR3 protein: CASRDPGLTYEQYF; CDR3 DNA: TGCGCCAGCAGAGACCCGGGACTCACCTACGAGCAGTACTTC; D gene: NA; clone size: NA; J gene: TRBJ2-7; V gene: TRBV10-2
CDR3 protein: CAISGGREQFF; CDR3 DNA: TGTGCCATCAGTGGGGGGCGGGAGCAGTTCTTC; D gene: NA; clone size: NA; J gene: TRBJ2-1; V gene: TRBV10-3
CDR3 protein: CASRSSTGGTDYGYTF; CDR3 DNA: TGTGCCAGCAGATCTTCGACAGGGGGCACGGACTATGGCTACACCTTC; D gene: NA; clone size: NA; J gene: TRBJ1-2; V gene: TRBV21-1
CDR3 protein: CASSLTSGQETQYF; CDR3 DNA: TGTGCCAGCAGCTTGACTAGCGGCCAAGAGACCCAGTACTTC; D gene: TRBD2; clone size: NA; J gene: TRBJ2-5; V gene: TRBV5-4
CDR3 protein: CASSLTAGGQPQHF; CDR3 DNA: TGTGCCAGCAGTTTAACCGCCGGGGGACAGCCCCAGCATTTT; D gene: NA; clone size: few; J gene: TRBJ1-5; V gene: TRBV28
CDR3 protein: CASSQDPTSGGGATRETQYF; CDR3 DNA: TGTGCCAGCAGCCAAGATCCGACTAGCGGGGGGGGAGCTACCAGGGAGACCCAGTACTTC; D gene: TRBD2; clone size: NA; J gene: TRBJ2-5; V gene: TRBV4-2
CDR3 protein: CASSLDTGPYNEQFF; CDR3 DNA: TGTGCCAGCAGCTTGGACACAGGCCCCTACAATGAGCAGTTCTTC; D gene: NA; clone size: NA; J gene: TRBJ2-1; V gene: TRBV5-6
CDR3 protein: CAWSRQGSEAFF; CDR3 DNA: TGTGCCTGGAGTAGACAGGGCTCTGAAGCTTTCTTT; D gene: TRBD1; clone size: NA; J gene: TRBJ1-1; V gene: TRBV30
CDR3 protein: CASSLRQGNEQFF; CDR3 DNA: TGCGCCAGCAGCTTGAGACAGGGTAATGAGCAGTTCTTC; D gene: TRBD1; clone size: NA; J gene: TRBJ2-1; V gene: TRBV5-1
CDR3 protein: CASSLGGVGYTF; CDR3 DNA: TGCGCCAGCAGCTTAGGAGGGGTCGGCTACACCTTC; D gene: NA; clone size: NA; J gene: TRBJ1-2; V gene: TRBV5-1
CDR3 protein: CASSFGPGYEQYF; CDR3 DNA: TGTGCCAGCAGCTTCGGCCCGGGTTACGAGCAGTACTTC; D gene: NA; clone size: NA; J gene: TRBJ2-7; V gene: TRBV5-4
CDR3 protein: CASSIQGSGELFF; CDR3 DNA: TGTGCCAGCAGCATTCAGGGGTCCGGGGAGCTGTTTTTT; D gene: NA; clone size: NA; J gene: TRBJ2-2; V gene: TRBV9
CDR3 protein: CASSPTSGGETQYF; CDR3 DNA: TGTGCCAGCTCACCAACTAGCGGGGGGGAGACCCAGTACTTC; D gene: TRBD2; clone size: NA; J gene: TRBJ2-5; V gene: TRBV18
CDR3 protein: CASSIARYTEAFF; CDR3 DNA: TGTGCCAGTAGTATAGCCAGATACACTGAAGCTTTCTTT; D gene: NA; clone size: NA; J gene: TRBJ1-1; V gene: TRBV19
CDR3 protein: CASSTDSDFTDTQYF; CDR3 DNA: TGTGCCAGCAGTACCGACAGTGATTTCACAGATACGCAGTATTTT; D gene: NA; clone size: NA; J gene: TRBJ2-3; V gene: TRBV2
CDR3 protein: CASSQKDRGKTGELFF; CDR3 DNA: TGTGCCAGCAGCCAAAAGGACAGGGGAAAAACCGGGGAGCTGTTTTTT; D gene: TRBD1; clone size: few; J gene: TRBJ2-2; V gene: TRBV14
CDR3 protein: CASTAQGMNTEAFF; CDR3 DNA: TGTGCCAGCACCGCACAGGGAATGAACACTGAAGCTTTCTTT; D gene: NA; clone size: NA; J gene: TRBJ1-1; V gene: TRBV4-2
CDR3 protein: CASSQPPRNTEAFF; CDR3 DNA: TGTGCCAGCAGTCAACCACCTAGAAACACTGAAGCTTTCTTT; D gene: NA; clone size: NA; J gene: TRBJ1-1; V gene: TRBV6-6
CDR3 protein: CASSFGAGTGANVLTF; CDR3 DNA: TGTGCCAGCAGTTTCGGGGCGGGAACTGGGGCCAACGTCCTGACTTTC; D gene: NA; clone size: NA; J gene: TRBJ2-6; V gene: TRBV28
CDR3 protein: CASSPDPASGDTQYF; CDR3 DNA: TGCGCCAGCAGCCCCGATCCGGCTTCAGGAGATACGCAGTATTTT; D gene: NA; clone size: NA; J gene: TRBJ2-3; V gene: TRBV4-1
CDR3 protein: CASSSDRVPHQPQHF; CDR3 DNA: TGTGCCAGCAGTTCCGACAGGGTCCCCCATCAGCCCCAGCATTTT; D gene: TRBD1; clone size: NA; J gene: TRBJ1-5; V gene: TRBV27
CDR3 protein: CATLRGEGLGAGGPMYLKETQYF; CDR3 DNA: TGTGCCACCTTAAGGGGTGAGGGTCTCGGGGCAGGAGGGCCGATGTACCTCAAAGAGACCCAGTACTTC; D gene: NA; clone size: once; J gene: TRBJ2-5; V gene: TRBV28
CDR3 protein: CASSLARGTSVTYEQYF; CDR3 DNA: TGTGCCAGCAGCTTAGCGAGGGGGACTAGCGTCACCTACGAGCAGTACTTC; D gene: TRBD2; clone size: NA; J gene: TRBJ2-7; V gene: TRBV7-9
CDR3 protein: CASSLEGVGYTF; CDR3 DNA: TGTGCCAGCAGCTTAGAGGGGGTCGGCTACACCTTC; D gene: NA; clone size: NA; J gene: TRBJ1-2; V gene: TRBV7-9
CDR3 protein: CASSPRTGGFTEAFF; CDR3 DNA: TGTGCCAGCAGCCCCAGGACAGGGGGATTTACTGAAGCTTTCTTT; D gene: TRBD1; clone size: NA; J gene: TRBJ1-1; V gene: TRBV9
CDR3 protein: CASTAGVAKNSQYF; CDR3 DNA: TGTGCCAGCACCGCCGGGGTTGCCAAAAACAGTCAGTACTTC; D gene: NA; clone size: NA; J gene: TRBJ2-4; V gene: TRBV2
CDR3 protein: CASNVGTSGISYNEQFF; CDR3 DNA: TGTGCCAGCAATGTAGGGACTAGCGGGATCTCCTACAATGAGCAGTTCTTC; D gene: TRBD2; clone size: NA; J gene: TRBJ2-1; V gene: TRBV11-2
CDR3 protein: CASSPLDRGGNTEAFF; CDR3 DNA: TGTGCCAGCTCACCCTTGGACAGGGGAGGGAACACTGAAGCTTTCTTT; D gene: TRBD1; clone size: NA; J gene: TRBJ1-1; V gene: TRBV18
CDR3 protein: CASSEDGLLNTEAFF; CDR3 DNA: TGTGCCAGCAGTGAAGACGGACTTTTGAACACTGAAGCTTTCTTT; D gene: NA; clone size: NA; J gene: TRBJ1-1; V gene: TRBV25-1
CDR3 protein: CASSGTGGPEQYF; CDR3 DNA: TGTGCCAGCAGCGGGACAGGGGGTCCCGAGCAGTACTTC; D gene: TRBD1; clone size: NA; J gene: TRBJ2-7; V gene: TRBV6-6
CDR3 protein: CASSQDSPPRDTQYF; CDR3 DNA: TGTGCCAGCAGCCAAGATTCACCTCCACGGGATACGCAGTATTTT; D gene: NA; clone size: NA; J gene: TRBJ2-3; V gene: TRBV4-2
CDR3 protein: CASSLGDIQMAFF; CDR3 DNA: TGCGCCAGCAGCTTGGGGGACATACAAATGGCTTTCTTT; D gene: NA; clone size: NA; J gene: TRBJ1-1; V gene: TRBV5-1
CDR3 protein: CASSPIDFTDTQYF; CDR3 DNA: TGTGCCAGCAGCCCAATCGACTTCACAGATACGCAGTATTTT; D gene: NA; clone size: few; J gene: TRBJ2-3; V gene: TRBV7-9
CDR3 protein: CASSAGLAGETQYF; CDR3 DNA: TGTGCCAGCAGCGCGGGACTAGCTGGGGAGACCCAGTACTTC; D gene: TRBD2; clone size: NA; J gene: TRBJ2-5; V gene: TRBV11-2
CDR3 protein: CASTRGRGNSPLHF; CDR3 DNA: TGTGCCAGCACCAGGGGCAGGGGTAATTCACCCCTCCACTTT; D gene: NA; clone size: NA; J gene: TRBJ1-6; V gene: TRBV6-6
CDR3 protein: CASSQEGGHHYGYTF; CDR3 DNA: TGCGCCAGCAGCCAAGAAGGCGGTCATCACTATGGCTACACCTTC; D gene: NA; clone size: NA; J gene: TRBJ1-2; V gene: TRBV4-1
CDR3 protein: CASAGQVGETQYF; CDR3 DNA: TGTGCCAGCGCTGGACAGGTGGGAGAGACCCAGTACTTC; D gene: TRBD1; clone size: NA; J gene: TRBJ2-5; V gene: TRBV18
CDR3 protein: CASSLGLANTEAFF; CDR3 DNA: TGTGCCAGCAGCTTAGGTTTGGCAAACACTGAAGCTTTCTTT; D gene: NA; clone size: NA; J gene: TRBJ1-1; V gene: TRBV7-2
CDR3 protein: CASSQDRPLDTQYF; CDR3 DNA: TGTGCCAGCAGTCAGGACAGACCATTGGATACGCAGTATTTT; D gene: NA; clone size: NA; J gene: TRBJ2-3; V gene: TRBV28
CDR3 protein: CASSLQGFSGANGLTF; CDR3 DNA: TGTGCCAGCAGCTTGCAAGGCTTCTCTGGGGCCAACGGCCTGACTTTC; D gene: NA; clone size: NA; J gene: TRBJ2-6; V gene: TRBV11-2
CDR3 protein: CASSSAYSGSYEQYF; CDR3 DNA: TGTGCCAGCAGCTCAGCCTATAGCGGCTCCTACGAGCAGTACTTC; D gene: NA; clone size: NA; J gene: TRBJ2-7; V gene: TRBV11-2
CDR3 protein: CASSPVAEGANGLTF; CDR3 DNA: TGTGCCAGCAGCCCAGTTGCGGAGGGGGCCAACGGCCTGACTTTC; D gene: NA; clone size: few; J gene: TRBJ2-6; V gene: TRBV7-9
CDR3 protein: CASSLDLGSGTINEQFF; CDR3 DNA: TGTGCCAGCAGCTTGGATCTGGGTAGCGGGACAATAAATGAGCAGTTCTTC; D gene: TRBD2; clone size: NA; J gene: TRBJ2-1; V gene: TRBV5-6
CDR3 protein: CASSQSGGQETQYF; CDR3 DNA: TGTGCCAGCAGCCAGAGCGGGGGCCAAGAGACCCAGTACTTC; D gene: TRBD2; clone size: once; J gene: TRBJ2-5; V gene: TRBV7-9
CDR3 protein: CASSFSSGYYGYTF; CDR3 DNA: TGTGCCAGCAGCTTCTCTTCAGGCTACTATGGCTACACCTTC; D gene: NA; clone size: NA; J gene: TRBJ1-2; V gene: TRBV5-6
CDR3 protein: CASSRGGNPGNTIYF; CDR3 DNA: TGTGCCAGTAGCCGGGGGGGAAACCCTGGAAACACCATATATTTT; D gene: NA; clone size: NA; J gene: TRBJ1-3; V gene: TRBV19
CDR3 protein: CASSWGARETQYF; CDR3 DNA: TGTGCCAGCTCCTGGGGAGCTCGGGAGACCCAGTACTTC; D gene: NA; clone size: NA; J gene: TRBJ2-5; V gene: TRBV2
CDR3 protein: CASSLTSETQYF; CDR3 DNA: TGTGCCAGCAGCCTCACTTCTGAGACCCAGTACTTC; D gene: NA; clone size: NA; J gene: TRBJ2-5; V gene: TRBV2